A selection of T cell receptor beta chains follows, all from one sample in a study of T cells after yellow fever vaccination. Each CDR3 protein is one row after TCRdb ran MiXCR on the 5' RACE reads. The table lists 250,000 to 400,000 distinct CDR3 sequences, approximately 4.3% of them singletons, with just under 20% in the top ten. Sequencing was performed on PBMCs, taken 15 days after the yellow fever booster vaccination. The receptor source for this set is a young man who received the YFV17D yellow fever vaccine. Each CDR3 is given with its conserved first and last residue. The D gene is left open where the match is weak. A clone size is listed for some rows: how often the clone was seen (once, few, many), or a class if it is expanded.

J gene,V gene,clone size,CDR3 length,D gene,CDR3 protein,CDR3 DNA
TRBJ1-4,TRBV18,NA,16,NA,CASSMNQGNPSEKLFF,TGTGCCAGCTCAATGAACCAGGGGAATCCTAGTGAAAAACTGTTTTTT
TRBJ1-1,TRBV7-8,many,14,TRBD1,CASSLRDSNTEAFF,TGTGCCAGCAGCCTCCGGGACAGCAACACTGAAGCTTTCTTT
TRBJ1-1,TRBV4-3,NA,16,NA,CASSQGGGALGTEAFF,TGCGCCAGCAGCCAGGGTGGGGGGGCGCTTGGCACTGAAGCTTTCTTT
TRBJ1-3,TRBV7-2,NA,17,NA,CASSLAGGTASGNTIYF,TGTGCCAGCAGCTTAGCGGGAGGGACGGCTTCTGGAAACACCATATATTTT
TRBJ2-1,TRBV7-9,few,14,TRBD2,CASSLRSSGNQQFF,TGTGCCAGCAGCTTAAGGTCTAGCGGGAATCAGCAGTTCTTC
TRBJ1-2,TRBV2,NA,14,NA,CASLLQPTNYGYTF,TGTGCCAGCCTCCTACAGCCTACTAACTATGGCTACACCTTC
TRBJ2-1,TRBV7-6,many,14,NA,CASSTGLPGHEQFF,TGTGCCAGCAGCACGGGCCTACCTGGCCATGAGCAGTTCTTC
TRBJ2-4,TRBV5-1,few,17,NA,CASSGEKGFEAKNIQYF,TGCGCCAGCAGCGGGGAGAAGGGGTTCGAGGCCAAAAACATTCAGTACTTC
TRBJ1-3,TRBV18,NA,16,NA,CASSPPIGRTINTIYF,TGTGCCAGCTCACCACCAATAGGCAGGACGATAAACACCATATATTTT
TRBJ2-1,TRBV5-1,many,13,NA,CASSPKPNNEQFF,TGCGCCAGCAGCCCCAAACCAAACAATGAGCAGTTCTTC
TRBJ1-2,TRBV6-5,NA,15,NA,CASSYTPTGYYGYTF,TGTGCCAGCAGTTACACCCCCACGGGGTACTATGGCTACACCTTC
TRBJ1-2,TRBV7-2,few,16,NA,CASSLAGDYSNYGYTF,TGTGCCAGCAGCTTAGCCGGGGACTATTCTAACTATGGCTACACCTTC
TRBJ1-2,TRBV7-8,few,14,NA,CASSYLVGPYGYTF,TGTGCCAGCAGCTACCTGGTGGGTCCCTATGGCTACACCTTC
TRBJ1-6,TRBV11-2,many,14,NA,CASSPSSYNSPLHF,TGTGCCAGCAGCCCGAGCTCCTATAATTCACCCCTCCACTTT
TRBJ2-2,TRBV10-3,many,14,NA,CATEGEIDTGELFF,TGTGCCACCGAGGGGGAAATAGACACCGGGGAGCTGTTTTTT
TRBJ2-7,TRBV5-1,few,13,NA,CASRIVQSYEQYF,TGCGCCAGCAGAATAGTACAGTCCTACGAGCAGTACTTC
TRBJ1-1,TRBV6-2/TRBV6-3,NA,15,TRBD1,CASSSRTGEVTEAFF,TGTGCCAGCAGTAGCCGGACAGGGGAGGTCACTGAAGCTTTCTTT
TRBJ2-1,TRBV7-9,few,14,NA,CASCPRAGMGEPFF,TGTGCCAGCTGCCCAAGGGCAGGGATGGGTGAGCCGTTCTTC
TRBJ1-3,TRBV27,NA,16,NA,CASSLATPGPGNTIYF,TGTGCCAGCAGTTTGGCCACCCCGGGACCGGGAAACACCATATATTTT
TRBJ2-1,TRBV6-6,few,12,NA,CASSYSIREQFF,TGTGCCAGCAGTTACTCGATACGTGAGCAGTTCTTC
TRBJ2-2,TRBV9,NA,16,NA,CASSPRGAGNTGELFF,TGTGCCAGCAGCCCCCGAGGAGCGGGGAACACCGGGGAGCTGTTTTTT
TRBJ2-3,TRBV12-3/TRBV12-4,few,15,TRBD2,CASSLMGLAGDTQYF,TGTGCCAGCAGTTTAATGGGACTAGCGGGAGATACGCAGTATTTT
TRBJ2-3,TRBV6-2/TRBV6-3,NA,15,NA,CASSYARTPTDTQYF,TGTGCCAGCAGTTATGCCAGGACCCCCACAGATACGCAGTATTTT
TRBJ2-3,TRBV4-1,few,14,NA,CASSQRTLTDTQYF,TGCGCCAGCAGCCAAAGGACTCTCACAGATACGCAGTATTTT
TRBJ1-5,TRBV15,many,16,NA,CATSRIPQAGSQPQHF,TGTGCCACCAGCAGAATCCCCCAGGCGGGTAGTCAGCCCCAGCATTTT
TRBJ2-1,TRBV4-1,NA,15,NA,CASSQDQGGSNEQFF,TGCGCCAGCAGCCAGGACCAGGGGGGCAGTAATGAGCAGTTCTTC
TRBJ1-2,TRBV4-2,NA,16,TRBD1,CASSQGGDRGPYGYTF,TGTGCCAGCAGCCAAGGCGGGGACAGGGGGCCTTATGGCTACACCTTC
TRBJ2-1,TRBV14,few,11,NA,CASSEGAGQFF,TGTGCCAGCAGCGAGGGTGCTGGGCAGTTCTTC
TRBJ1-5,TRBV10-3,many,17,NA,CAISASGGQAGGQPQHF,TGTGCCATCAGTGCATCGGGGGGACAAGCCGGGGGTCAGCCCCAGCATTTT
TRBJ1-3,TRBV7-2,many,15,NA,CASSLVEGPGNTIYF,TGTGCCAGCAGCTTAGTAGAAGGGCCTGGAAACACCATATATTTT
TRBJ1-2,TRBV18,few,17,TRBD1,CASSPGQGVLTNYGYTF,TGTGCCAGCTCACCCGGACAGGGGGTCCTTACTAACTATGGCTACACCTTC
TRBJ2-7,TRBV4-2,NA,15,NA,CASSQGSTALYEQNF,TGTGCCAGCAGCCAAGGGTCTACAGCACTCTACGAGCAGAACTTC
TRBJ2-5,TRBV20-1,many,15,TRBD1,CSARVDRGGGETQYF,TGCAGTGCTAGAGTGGACAGGGGAGGAGGGGAGACCCAGTACTTC
TRBJ2-3,TRBV24-1,few,16,NA,CATSETPGEGTDTQYF,TGTGCCACCAGTGAAACCCCAGGGGAGGGAACAGATACGCAGTATTTT
TRBJ1-1,TRBV11-2,many,15,TRBD1,CASSQLSPGQGRAFF,TGTGCCAGCAGCCAGCTATCGCCGGGACAGGGGCGGGCTTTCTTT
TRBJ2-7,TRBV20-1,many,18,TRBD1,CSARDDGLGQGPLYEQYF,TGCAGTGCTAGAGATGACGGTTTGGGACAGGGGCCCCTCTACGAGCAGTACTTC
TRBJ1-1,TRBV5-1,many,13,TRBD1,CASSLGGGAEAFF,TGCGCCAGCAGCTTGGGAGGGGGCGCTGAAGCTTTCTTT
TRBJ2-2,TRBV4-1,many,16,TRBD1,CASSQPGQGSTGELFF,TGCGCCAGCAGCCAACCAGGACAGGGTAGTACCGGGGAGCTGTTTTTT
TRBJ2-1,TRBV4-1,many,17,TRBD2,CASSRGGLAALGNEQFF,TGCGCCAGCAGCCGAGGGGGACTAGCGGCCCTAGGTAATGAGCAGTTCTTC
TRBJ2-3,TRBV10-2,few,15,TRBD2,CASRPSGGLGDTQYF,TGCGCCAGCAGGCCTAGCGGGGGGCTTGGGGATACGCAGTATTTT
TRBJ2-1,TRBV5-1,many,15,TRBD1,CASGRDSRYYNEQFF,TGCGCCAGCGGCCGGGACAGCAGGTACTACAATGAGCAGTTCTTC
TRBJ1-1,TRBV3-1,few,14,NA,CASSPFGGNTEAFF,TGTGCCAGCAGCCCATTTGGGGGGAACACTGAAGCTTTCTTT
TRBJ1-1,TRBV20-1,NA,17,TRBD1,CSASTGGGSPMDTEAFF,TGCAGTGCTAGTACAGGGGGCGGGAGCCCCATGGACACTGAAGCTTTCTTT
TRBJ1-1,TRBV5-6,few,14,NA,CASSLRPGSTEAFF,TGTGCCAGCAGCTTGCGTCCGGGGAGCACTGAAGCTTTCTTT
TRBJ1-5,TRBV5-5,NA,14,NA,CASSFTGANQPQHF,TGTGCCAGCAGCTTCACCGGGGCCAATCAGCCCCAGCATTTT
TRBJ2-1,TRBV7-2,NA,15,NA,CASSSRAPSYNEQFF,TGTGCCAGCAGCTCTCGGGCGCCCTCCTACAATGAGCAGTTCTTC
TRBJ1-3,TRBV7-9,many,16,NA,CASSSTSTDSGNTIYF,TGTGCCAGCAGCTCCACCTCCACTGACTCTGGAAACACCATATATTTT
TRBJ2-5,TRBV4-3,NA,16,NA,CASSQGGRQGQETQYF,TGCGCCAGCAGCCAAGGGGGACGGCAGGGCCAAGAGACCCAGTACTTC
TRBJ2-1,TRBV28,NA,13,NA,CASSLFPYNEQFF,TGTGCCAGCAGTTTGTTCCCCTACAATGAGCAGTTCTTC
TRBJ2-1,TRBV4-1,few,18,NA,CASSQYDFGGSRYNEQFF,TGCGCCAGCAGCCAATACGATTTTGGGGGGTCGAGGTACAATGAGCAGTTCTTC
TRBJ2-3,TRBV20-1,many,16,NA,CSAHEAAAFVTDTQYF,TGCAGTGCGCACGAGGCGGCAGCCTTTGTCACAGATACGCAGTATTTT
TRBJ2-1,TRBV6-2/TRBV6-3,NA,14,NA,CASSFEVFGNEQFF,TGTGCCAGCAGTTTCGAGGTATTTGGCAATGAGCAGTTCTTC
TRBJ2-6,TRBV10-3,few,15,NA,CAIHGGQGMPNVLTF,TGTGCCATCCACGGGGGGCAGGGGATGCCCAACGTCCTGACTTTC
TRBJ2-3,TRBV12-3/TRBV12-4,NA,13,NA,CASGRIQPDTQYF,TGTGCCAGCGGAAGGATTCAGCCAGATACGCAGTATTTT
TRBJ1-5,TRBV7-9,NA,15,NA,CASSTTRQINQPQHF,TGTGCCAGCAGCACGACTCGGCAGATCAATCAGCCCCAGCATTTT
TRBJ2-2,TRBV7-2,many,14,TRBD1,CASSLSRGLGELFF,TGTGCCAGCAGCTTAAGCAGGGGGTTGGGGGAGCTGTTTTTT
TRBJ2-3,TRBV7-9,NA,19,TRBD1,CASSLRTLRDRGIKDTQYF,TGTGCCAGCAGCTTGAGAACTCTCCGGGACAGGGGTATCAAAGATACGCAGTATTTT
TRBJ1-2,TRBV29-1,NA,13,NA,CSVARATNYGYTF,TGCAGCGTTGCCAGGGCAACTAACTATGGCTACACCTTC